Listed below are T cell receptor beta chains from one sample, sequenced in a study of T cells in Graves' hyperthyroidism and ophthalmopathy. TCRdb itself ran the multiplex PCR reads through MiXCR, one entry per CDR3 protein. The sample includes about 400,000 distinct CDR3 sequences, about 15% seen only once; the top ten take 32%. Sample: blood. The receptor source for this set is a woman aged 25 to 45 with Graves' hyperthyroidism. Each CDR3 is given with its conserved first and last residue. Fields, in order: CDR3 protein, CDR3 DNA, clone size, J gene, V gene, D gene. D genes are given only for firm matches. For some rows the clone size is stated as once, few or many, or as a class when expanded; others skip it.

CASSTTSGRAGEQFF,TGTGCCAGCAGCACGACTAGCGGGAGGGCTGGTGAGCAGTTCTTC,many,TRBJ2-1,TRBV5-8,TRBD2
CASSKRGQETQYF,TGTGCCAGTAGTAAGAGGGGCCAAGAGACCCAGTACTTC,NA,TRBJ2-5,TRBV19,NA
CSRSGGAGTDTQYF,TGCAGTAGATCGGGAGGGGCTGGGACAGATACGCAGTATTTT,few,TRBJ2-3,TRBV20-1,TRBD2
CAWSQSAWTEQYF,TGTGCCTGGAGTCAGTCTGCGTGGACCGAGCAGTACTTC,many,TRBJ2-7,TRBV30,NA
CASSYDLQATFSSYNEQFF,TGTGCCAGCAGTTACGATCTACAGGCTACTTTTAGCTCCTACAATGAGCAGTTCTTC,many,TRBJ2-1,TRBV6-6,NA
CSATQTSGFYNEQFF,TGCAGTGCTACCCAGACTAGCGGGTTTTACAATGAGCAGTTCTTC,NA,TRBJ2-1,TRBV20-1,TRBD2
CASSRVTDTQYF,TGTGCCAGCAGCCGGGTCACAGATACGCAGTATTTT,many,TRBJ2-3,TRBV2,NA
CASSLASGHYGYTF,TGTGCCAGCAGCTTAGCGTCGGGGCACTATGGCTACACCTTC,NA,TRBJ1-2,TRBV7-2,NA
CASSLEGQGPDHF,TGCGCCAGCAGCTTGGAGGGACAGGGGCCTGACCATTTT,many,TRBJ1-5,TRBV5-1,TRBD1
CASSFSTSGSSTQYF,TGTGCCAGCAGCTTCAGCACTAGCGGCTCCTCGACCCAGTACTTC,many,TRBJ2-5,TRBV7-2,TRBD2
CATSLPREGAKNIQYF,TGTGCCACCAGCCTTCCCCGTGAGGGGGCCAAAAACATTCAGTACTTC,NA,TRBJ2-4,TRBV15,NA
CSARGHGTYEQYF,TGCAGTGCTAGGGGACACGGGACCTACGAGCAGTACTTC,many,TRBJ2-7,TRBV20-1,NA
CASSVRQGAHNEQFF,TGTGCCAGCAGTGTTAGACAGGGGGCCCACAATGAGCAGTTCTTC,many,TRBJ2-1,TRBV28,TRBD1
CASSNRARGLESNEQFF,TGTGCCAGTAGCAATAGGGCCCGAGGGCTAGAGAGTAATGAGCAGTTCTTC,NA,TRBJ2-1,TRBV19,NA
CASSERLAGEQYF,TGTGCCAGCAGTGAACGACTAGCGGGTGAGCAGTACTTC,NA,TRBJ2-7,TRBV2,TRBD2
CASSYNRENYGYTF,TGTGCCAGCAGCTATAACAGGGAAAACTATGGCTACACCTTC,few,TRBJ1-2,TRBV6-5,NA
CASSLVGIAGSYEQYF,TGTGCCAGCAGCTTAGTCGGAATAGCGGGGAGCTACGAGCAGTACTTC,few,TRBJ2-7,TRBV7-9,TRBD2
CASSLDGSTTDTQYF,TGTGCCAGCAGCTTAGACGGGAGCACCACAGATACGCAGTATTTT,many,TRBJ2-3,TRBV11-3,NA
CANGLAGESGELFF,TGTGCCAACGGACTAGCGGGAGAGAGCGGGGAGCTGTTTTTT,few,TRBJ2-2,TRBV2,TRBD2
CSARVGQGTYGYTF,TGCAGTGCTAGAGTGGGACAGGGGACCTATGGCTACACCTTC,many,TRBJ1-2,TRBV20-1,TRBD1
CASSRNMGSQETQYF,TGTGCCAGCAGCCGGAATATGGGGAGTCAAGAGACCCAGTACTTC,many,TRBJ2-5,TRBV2,NA
CASSFEAARNYEQYF,TGTGCCAGCAGCTTCGAGGCAGCCAGGAACTACGAGCAGTACTTC,few,TRBJ2-7,TRBV7-9,NA
CITAEGAAGYTF,TGCATCACTGCAGAGGGGGCGGCTGGCTACACCTTC,few,TRBJ1-2,TRBV29-1,TRBD1
CASSEGLVTHNEQFF,TGTGCCAGCAGCGAGGGACTAGTGACCCACAATGAGCAGTTCTTC,NA,TRBJ2-1,TRBV7-9,TRBD2
CAWSKGDHTEAFF,TGTGCCTGGAGTAAAGGTGACCACACTGAAGCTTTCTTT,many,TRBJ1-1,TRBV30,NA
CASSRDAASDQPQHF,TGTGCCAGCAGTCGGGACGCCGCGTCGGACCAGCCCCAGCATTTT,NA,TRBJ1-5,TRBV6-1,NA
CASSLGGSVDEQFF,TGCGCCAGCAGCTTGGGCGGGAGTGTCGATGAGCAGTTCTTC,NA,TRBJ2-1,TRBV5-1,TRBD2
CASRPGTGVQPQHF,TGTGCCAGCAGGCCCGGGACAGGGGTACAGCCCCAGCATTTT,many,TRBJ1-5,TRBV27,TRBD1
CASRLSGSYEETQYF,TGTGCCAGCAGGTTGAGCGGGAGCTACGAGGAGACCCAGTACTTC,NA,TRBJ2-5,TRBV6-1,TRBD2
CSAPSGGSSPLHF,TGCAGTGCTCCCTCGGGGGGCTCTTCACCCCTCCACTTT,NA,TRBJ1-6,TRBV20-1,NA
CSARDYPGQGNGEQYF,TGCAGTGCTAGAGATTACCCGGGACAGGGGAACGGCGAGCAGTACTTC,many,TRBJ2-7,TRBV20-1,TRBD1
CASRGGLSSYEQYF,TGTGCCAGCAGGGGGGGGCTAAGCTCCTACGAGCAGTACTTC,few,TRBJ2-7,TRBV2,NA
CASSPREVGYEQYF,TGTGCCAGCAGCCCGCGGGAGGTTGGCTACGAGCAGTACTTC,NA,TRBJ2-7,TRBV3-1,TRBD2
CASSSGGFGEQYF,TGTGCCAGCAGTTCAGGAGGGTTTGGGGAGCAGTACTTC,NA,TRBJ2-7,TRBV12-3/TRBV12-4,NA
CAWSVLRTDTQYF,TGTGCCTGGAGTGTACTGCGCACAGATACGCAGTATTTT,many,TRBJ2-3,TRBV30,NA
CASNQPPSADTQYF,TGTGCCAGCAACCAACCCCCCAGCGCCGATACGCAGTATTTT,NA,TRBJ2-3,TRBV4-2,NA
CASSQNPGVVRDTIYF,TGTGCCAGCAGCCAAAACCCGGGGGTAGTCAGGGACACCATATATTTT,many,TRBJ1-3,TRBV7-2,NA
CASSLAGETYEQYF,TGCGCCAGCAGCTTGGCGGGCGAAACATACGAGCAGTACTTC,few,TRBJ2-7,TRBV5-1,NA